The TCR beta chain under discussion was sequenced for a study of blood T cell repertoires in COVID-19. Study in general: Collection of acute and convalescent COVID-19 samples took place in the United States, Italy and Spain. The analysed material was cDNA or gDNA that came from T cells, B-cell-depleted T cells, or PBMCs.

The authors' processing: Quantification of nucleated cells was approximated via reference gene primer amplification. Sequencing was performed with immunoSEQ multiplex PCR; in TCRdb, only in-frame clones are kept and a portion is missing. The V and J calls and the clone size are those of that table, but D and trimming were determined from the DNA. This sample yields about 160,000 clones, of which 65% to 90% are seen a single time; more than 3% belongs to the top ten. Germline CDR1 SQVTM, CDR2 ANQGSEA. V was trimmed by 4 bases and J by 5 bases, leaving 11 bases between them. The CDR3 extends over 12 amino acids.

The sequencing input was peripheral blood. This TCR derives from a man between 65 and 85 years old with acute or convalescent COVID-19. V usage is TRBV29-1 and J usage is TRBJ1-1; D not certain. In DNA form, the CDR3 reads TGCAGCGTTGGGGCCCGGGGAACTGAAGCTTTCTTT. Its protein is CSVGARGTEAFF.